This T cell receptor (beta chain) was recorded in a study of blood T cell repertoires in COVID-19. Using immunoSEQ multiplex PCR, the repertoire was profiled, and TCRdb retains in-frame clones only, with some absent. The table lists 150,000 to 200,000 clones, around 75% of them singletons. CDR1 is KGHSH, CDR2 LQKENI, per germline. The length of the CDR3 is 19 residues. V was cut by 6 bases and J by 0 bases, with 23 bases left in between. Sequencing was performed on peripheral blood. The V and J genes are TRBV18 and TRBJ1-4; a weak D match, TRBD1 (5 bases). The TCR sequence derives from an elderly woman with acute or convalescent COVID-19. CDR3 DNA sequence: TGTGCCAGCTCCCCGAATAGTGGGGCATCCGTCACAACTAATGAAAAACTGTTTTTT. This gives the protein CASSPNSGASVTTNEKLFF.